This T cell receptor beta chain appears in the sequencing data of a study of identical twins. There are a few counts of this clonotype. Template switching (which added a universal primer site) was used, and cDNA carried unique molecular identifiers. TCRdb re-called the 5' RACE reads through MiXCR, storing one row per CDR3 protein. Seen here are a few hundred thousand distinct CDR3 sequences, roughly 9.5% observed once, and the top ten hold approximately 3.2%. V dropped 6 bases and J dropped 6 bases, with 18 bases sitting between them. This CDR3 region has 15 residues. Germline V lookup: CDR1 SGHDT, CDR2 YYEEEE. The same specimen was also included in a second study, on yellow fever vaccine responses in identical twins.

The chain has TRBV5-6 and TRBJ2-2; D is possibly TRBD2 (5 bases). Sequencing input: PBMCs. The receptor was isolated from a woman aged 18 to 35 in good health. In DNA form, the CDR3 reads TGTGCCAGCACCCCGGACCGGGGTTTAGCCGGGGAGCTGTTTTTT. This encodes CASTPDRGLAGELFF.